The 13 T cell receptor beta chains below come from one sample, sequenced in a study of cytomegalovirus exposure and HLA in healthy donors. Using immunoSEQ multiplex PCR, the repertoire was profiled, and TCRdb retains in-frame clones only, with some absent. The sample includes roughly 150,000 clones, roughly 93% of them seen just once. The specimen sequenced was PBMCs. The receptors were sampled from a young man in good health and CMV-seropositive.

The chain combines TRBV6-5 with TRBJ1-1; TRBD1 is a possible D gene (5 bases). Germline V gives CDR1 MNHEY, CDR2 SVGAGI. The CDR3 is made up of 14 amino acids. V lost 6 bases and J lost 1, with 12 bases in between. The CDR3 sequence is CASRPNQGNTEAFF. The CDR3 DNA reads TGTGCCAGCAGACCCAATCAGGGGAACACTGAAGCTTTCTTT.

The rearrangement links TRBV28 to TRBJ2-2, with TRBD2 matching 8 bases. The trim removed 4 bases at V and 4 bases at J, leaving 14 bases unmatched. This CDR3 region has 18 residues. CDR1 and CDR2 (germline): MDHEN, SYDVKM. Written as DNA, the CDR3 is TGTGCCAGCAGTTCCGCCCACGGCGGGAGGCCCACCACCGGGGAGCTGTTTTTT. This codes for CASSSAHGGRPTTGELFF.

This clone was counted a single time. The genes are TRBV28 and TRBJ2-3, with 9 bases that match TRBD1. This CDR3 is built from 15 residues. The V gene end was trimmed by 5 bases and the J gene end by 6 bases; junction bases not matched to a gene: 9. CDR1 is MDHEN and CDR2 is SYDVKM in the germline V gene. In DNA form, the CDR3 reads TGTGCCAGCAGTGGGTTACAGGGGGCATGGGATACGCAGTATTTT. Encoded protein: CASSGLQGAWDTQYF.

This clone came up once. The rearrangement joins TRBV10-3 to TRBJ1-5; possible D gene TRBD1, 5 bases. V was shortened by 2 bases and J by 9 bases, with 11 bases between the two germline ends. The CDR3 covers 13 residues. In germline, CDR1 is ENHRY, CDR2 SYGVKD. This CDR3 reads CAISEGQGRPQHF. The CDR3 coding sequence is TGTGCCATCAGTGAGGGTCAGGGTCGGCCCCAGCATTTT.

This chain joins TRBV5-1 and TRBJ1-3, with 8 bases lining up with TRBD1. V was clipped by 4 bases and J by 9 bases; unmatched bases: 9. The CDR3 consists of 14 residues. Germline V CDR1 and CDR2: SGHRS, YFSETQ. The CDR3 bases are TGCGCCAGCAGCCCCGACAGGGGCATAGGCACCATATATTTT. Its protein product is CASSPDRGIGTIYF.

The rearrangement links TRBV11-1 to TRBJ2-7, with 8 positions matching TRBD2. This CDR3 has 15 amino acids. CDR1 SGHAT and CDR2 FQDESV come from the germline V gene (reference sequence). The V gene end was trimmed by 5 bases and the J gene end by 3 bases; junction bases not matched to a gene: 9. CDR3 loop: CASSPAGVTFYEQYF. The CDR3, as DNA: TGTGCCAGCAGCCCAGCGGGAGTGACATTCTACGAGCAGTACTTC.

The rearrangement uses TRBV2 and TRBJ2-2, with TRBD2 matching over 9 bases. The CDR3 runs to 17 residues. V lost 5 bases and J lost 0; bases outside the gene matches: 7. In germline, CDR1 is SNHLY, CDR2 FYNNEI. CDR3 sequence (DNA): TGTGCCAGCAGTCGACTAGCGGAGACAGCGAACACCGGGGAGCTGTTTTTT. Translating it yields CASSRLAETANTGELFF. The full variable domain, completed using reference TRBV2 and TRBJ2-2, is EPEVTQTPSHQVTQMGQEVILRCVPISNHLYFYWYRQILGQKVEFLVSFYNNEISEKSEIFDDQFSVERPDGSNFTLKIRSTKLEDSAMYFCASSRLAETANTGELFFGEGSRLTVL.

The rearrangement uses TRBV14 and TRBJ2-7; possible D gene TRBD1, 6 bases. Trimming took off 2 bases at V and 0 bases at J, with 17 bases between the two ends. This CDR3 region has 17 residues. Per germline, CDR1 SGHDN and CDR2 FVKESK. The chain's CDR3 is CASSQWTRTVNSYEQYF. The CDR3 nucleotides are TGTGCCAGCAGCCAATGGACCCGGACAGTCAACTCCTACGAGCAGTACTTC. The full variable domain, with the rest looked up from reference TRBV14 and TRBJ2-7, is EAGVTQFPSHSVIEKGQTVTLRCDPISGHDNLYWYRRVMGKEIKFLLHFVKESKQDESGMPNNRFLAERTGGTYSTLKVQPAELEDSGVYFCASSQWTRTVNSYEQYFGPGTRLTVT.

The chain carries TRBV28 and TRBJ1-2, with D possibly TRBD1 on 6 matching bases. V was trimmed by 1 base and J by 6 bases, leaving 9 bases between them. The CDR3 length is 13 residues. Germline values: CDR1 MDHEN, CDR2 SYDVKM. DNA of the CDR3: TGTGCCAGCAGTTTATTACAGGGAGATGGCTACACCTTC. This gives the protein CASSLLQGDGYTF.

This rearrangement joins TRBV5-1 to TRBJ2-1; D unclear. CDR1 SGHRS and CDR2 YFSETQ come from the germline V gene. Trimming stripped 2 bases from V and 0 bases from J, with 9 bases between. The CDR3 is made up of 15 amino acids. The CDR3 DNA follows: TGCGCCAGCAGCTTCCTCGTGAGCTCCTACAATGAGCAGTTCTTC. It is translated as CASSFLVSSYNEQFF. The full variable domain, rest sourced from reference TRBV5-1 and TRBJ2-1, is KAGVTQTPRYLIKTRGQQVTLSCSPISGHRSVSWYQQTPGQGLQFLFEYFSETQRNKGNFPGRFSGRQFSNSRSEMNVSTLELGDSALYLCASSFLVSSYNEQFFGPGTRLTVL.

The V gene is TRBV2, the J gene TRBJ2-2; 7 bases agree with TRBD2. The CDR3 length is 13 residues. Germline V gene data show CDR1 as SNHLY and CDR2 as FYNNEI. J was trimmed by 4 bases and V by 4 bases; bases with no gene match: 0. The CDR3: CASSGTSTGELFF. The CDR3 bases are TGTGCCAGCAGTGGGACTAGCACCGGGGAGCTGTTTTTT.

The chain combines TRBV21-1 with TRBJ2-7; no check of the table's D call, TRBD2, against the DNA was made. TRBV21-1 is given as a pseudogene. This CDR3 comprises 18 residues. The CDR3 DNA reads TGTGCCAGCAGCAAAATTGCCCATCCGCGAGGGCCCCGGGACGAGCAGTACTTC. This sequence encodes CASSKIAHPRGPRDEQYF.

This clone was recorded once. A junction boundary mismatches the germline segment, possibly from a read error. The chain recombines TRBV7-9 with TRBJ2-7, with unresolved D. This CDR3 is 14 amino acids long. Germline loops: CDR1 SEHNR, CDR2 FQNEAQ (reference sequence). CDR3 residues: CASSVAGSSYEQYF. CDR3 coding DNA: TGTGCCAGCAGCGTAGCTGGTAGCTCCTACGAGCAGTACTTC.